The 17 T cell receptor beta chains given below trace back to one sample, sequenced in a study of glioma-infiltrating T cells. TCR alpha and beta CDR3 regions were amplified from RNA using iRepertoire nested multiplex PCR. TCRdb reprocessed the multiplex PCR reads via MiXCR and lists one record per CDR3 protein. The sample carries 150,000 to 200,000 distinct CDR3 sequences, about 46% recorded once. The sequencing sample was made of glioma tissue, nonneoplastic brain tissue, or PBMCs (not recorded which). These receptors were collected from a human donor with low-grade glioma or glioblastoma, undergoing nonglioma brain surgery, or in good health (not recorded which).

Many counts were recorded for this clonotype. The chain combines TRBV28 with TRBJ1-6, with TRBD1 identical over 10 bases. Germline CDR1 MDHEN, CDR2 SYDVKM. The CDR3 contains 15 residues. With 5 bases clipped from V and 7 bases from J, the junction kept 5 bases outside the gene matches. CDR3 sequence (DNA): TGTGCCAGCAGTCCCTCGGGACAGGGGAATTCACCCCTCCACTTT. Its protein is CASSPSGQGNSPLHF.

V gene TRBV30 combines with J gene TRBJ2-1; no clear D. The CDR3 is 14 residues long. The germline V gene encodes CDR1 GTSNPN and CDR2 SVGIG (reference sequence). V was cut by 2 bases and J by 3 bases, with 11 bases left in between. The CDR3 region has the DNA TGTGCCTGGAGTACGGGTGTAGTCTACAATGAGCAGTTCTTC. It codes for CAWSTGVVYNEQFF.

This clonotype was picked up many times. V gene TRBV28 combines with J gene TRBJ2-6; D is perhaps TRBD2 (5 bases). V dropped 6 bases and J dropped 7 bases, with 13 bases sitting between them. Germline V gene data show CDR1 as MDHEN and CDR2 as SYDVKM. This CDR3 region has 14 residues. Here the CDR3 DNA reads TGTGCCAGCAGACTGCCTGGGAGCGCCAACGTCCTGACTTTC. It translates to CASRLPGSANVLTF.

A few counts support this clonotype. The chain employs TRBV3-1 and TRBJ2-1; 9 nucleotides align to TRBD2. Germline V gene sequence: CDR1 LGHDT, CDR2 YNNKEL (reference sequence). V was pared by 0 bases and J by 8 bases, with 8 bases of the junction left unmatched. The CDR3 runs to 16 residues. The chain's CDR3 is CASSQDSLAGRYEQFF. In DNA form, the CDR3 reads TGTGCCAGCAGCCAAGATAGTCTAGCGGGACGGTATGAGCAGTTCTTC.

In this sample, this clonotype turned up once. This may come from a read error, since a much larger clone is one base off. This chain connects TRBV4-1 to TRBJ2-7; D is undetermined. Germline CDR1 is MGHRA and CDR2 is YSYEKL. The V gene lost 6 bases and the J gene lost 0 bases, with 12 bases spanning the gap. This CDR3 is built from 14 residues. CDR3 protein: CASSMTISSYEQYF. The CDR3 DNA is TGCGCCAGCAGTATGACGATTAGCTCCTACGAGCAGTACTTC.

The V gene is TRBV2, the J gene TRBJ1-1; D uncertain. Germline V gene data show CDR1 as SNHLY and CDR2 as FYNNEI. With 7 bases removed from V and 4 bases from J, the gap between germline ends came to 13 bases. This CDR3 comprises 13 residues. This chain's CDR3 is CASNAATRTEAFF. The CDR3 DNA reads TGTGCCAGCAATGCGGCGACGCGCACTGAAGCTTTCTTT.

This clonotype was picked up a small number of times. This chain links TRBV29-1 with TRBJ2-7; D is ambiguous. With 6 bases removed from V and 3 bases from J, the gap between germline ends came to 12 bases. Germline values: CDR1 SQVTM, CDR2 ANQGSEA. This CDR3 contains 12 residues. CDR3 nucleotides: TGCAGCGTGGAACTACCGGGCTACGAGCAGTACTTC. As protein: CSVELPGYEQYF.

In its sample, this clonotype was seen many times. This chain connects TRBV20-1 to TRBJ2-3; 10 nucleotides match TRBD2. Germline CDR1 DFQATT, CDR2 SNEGSKA (reference sequence). The CDR3 totals 19 residues. Trimming removed 6 bases from V and 0 bases from J; junction bases left unmatched: 18. Here the CDR3 DNA reads TGCAGTGCCCCACTGTCCGAATTAAGGACTAGCGGTAGCACAGATACGCAGTATTTT. This sequence encodes CSAPLSELRTSGSTDTQYF.

This chain joins TRBV2 and TRBJ2-2, with D perhaps TRBD2 (6 bases). V was cut by 4 bases and J by 2 bases, with 8 bases left in between. CDR1 and CDR2 from the germline V gene are SNHLY and FYNNEI. This CDR3 comprises 14 residues. The CDR3 coding sequence is TGTGCCAGCAGTGCGGACTACAACACCGGGGAGCTGTTTTTT. It specifies CASSADYNTGELFF.

This chain uses TRBV12-3 or TRBV12-4 with TRBJ1-2, with D maybe TRBD1 (5 bases). With 5 bases removed from V and 6 bases from J, the gap between germline ends came to 13 bases. The CDR3 is 13 amino acids. The CDR3 is CASSPQGVNGYTF. Here the CDR3 DNA reads TGTGCCAGCAGTCCCCAGGGTGTGAATGGCTACACCTTC.

This clonotype showed up many times. The chain couples TRBV15 to TRBJ2-3, with 7 bases identical to TRBD1. The CDR3 spans 16 residues. In germline, CDR1 is LNHNV, CDR2 YYDKDF (reference sequence). V dropped 5 bases and J dropped 2; count of bases not matched to a gene: 10. The DNA of the CDR3 is TGTGCCACCAGCGGCCTAGGGACAGATTACACAGATACGCAGTATTTT. It is translated as CATSGLGTDYTDTQYF.

This clonotype has a count of ten or more. The rearrangement links TRBV28 to TRBJ2-5, with a possible D match to TRBD1 (6 bases). The CDR3 spans 13 residues. Per germline, CDR1 MDHEN and CDR2 SYDVKM. The V end lost 7 bases, the J end lost 1 base, and 10 bases lay between the germline ends. For the CDR3, the DNA is TGTGCCAGCACCCCGGACAGCCAAGAGACCCAGTACTTC. Amino acid sequence: CASTPDSQETQYF.

The V and J genes are TRBV4-2 and TRBJ2-5; D is perhaps TRBD2 (5 bases). Germline V gene lookup returns CDR1 LGHNA and CDR2 YNFKEQ. This CDR3 is built from 14 residues. V lost 0 bases and J lost 6, with 11 bases in between. CDR3 protein: CASSQDGVPKTQYF. Written as DNA, the CDR3 is TGTGCCAGCAGCCAAGACGGGGTTCCAAAGACCCAGTACTTC.

This clonotype was recorded at least ten times. The CDR3 sequence: CASRTGGDQPQHF. The CDR3, as DNA: TGTGCCAGCAGGACAGGGGGCGATCAGCCCCAGCATTTT. J is TRBJ1-5 and V is TRBV2; 10 bases are shared with TRBD1. Germline lookup yields CDR1 SNHLY and CDR2 FYNNEI. With V trimmed by 6 bases and J by 5 bases, 1 base remained unmatched. The CDR3 runs to 13 residues.

This clonotype is a singleton in its sample. Since a much larger clone is just one base distant, this may be a read error. The chain has TRBV20-1 and TRBJ2-7; D remains ambiguous. Germline CDR1 DFQATT, CDR2 SNEGSKA (reference sequence). This CDR3 contains 15 residues. V was shortened by 2 bases and J by 7 bases, with 21 bases between the two germline ends. CDR3 in DNA: TGCAGTGCTAGATCCCTCCGAGACATAGGTAAGGAGCAGTACTTC. Protein product: CSARSLRDIGKEQYF.

This clonotype occurred many times. V gene TRBV2 combines with J gene TRBJ1-2; possibly TRBD1 for D (5 bases). CDR1 SNHLY and CDR2 FYNNEI come from the germline V gene. V dropped 2 bases and J dropped 1 base, with 14 bases sitting between them. CDR3 length: 16 residues. CDR3 DNA: TGTGCCAGCAGTGAAACCGGGACCGAGTATAACTATGGCTACACCTTC. The encoded protein is CASSETGTEYNYGYTF.

The table lists this clonotype with many counts. The V call is TRBV20-1, the J call TRBJ2-1; tentative D call: TRBD2 (6 bases). The CDR3 is made up of 15 amino acids. The V gene lost 0 bases and the J gene lost 0 bases, with 9 bases spanning the gap. In germline, CDR1 is DFQATT, CDR2 SNEGSKA (reference sequence). This CDR3 is CSARDSGSSYNEQFF. The CDR3 DNA reads TGCAGTGCTAGAGATAGCGGCAGCTCCTACAATGAGCAGTTCTTC.